This T cell receptor (beta chain) emerged from a study of shared clonotypes between healthy human individuals. The germline V gene has CDR1 MNHEY and CDR2 SMNVEV (reference sequence). The CDR3 is 15 residues long. Trimming took 2 bases from V and 7 from J, leaving 16 bases between them. CD45RA-negative memory and CD45RA+ naive subsets were split from the CD4+ cells. Some clones are missing from TCRdb's copy, which holds only in-frame ones; the method was immunoSEQ multiplex PCR. The table records roughly 2.5 million clones, approximately 94% of them present only once. The chain has TRBV27 and TRBJ2-3, with D unclear. This receptor was obtained from a man aged 18 to 29 in good health. Source material: naive CD4+ T cells sorted from blood. Subset given: CD45RA+ positively selected. CDR3 sequence: CASSLDGSGPYTQYF. The CDR3 DNA reads TGTGCCAGCAGTTTAGATGGATCCGGGCCTTATACGCAGTATTTT.